These 9 T cell receptor beta chains came from one sample sequenced in a study of CD8 T cells in ankylosing spondylitis. TCRdb reanalysed the 5' RACE reads using MiXCR and keeps one entry per CDR3 protein. The sample lists 250,000 to 350,000 distinct CDR3 sequences, around 18% seen once, with 7.8% in the top ten. What was sequenced was blood, either unsorted or a sorted T cell fraction (not recorded which). The receptors were sampled from a male donor with ankylosing spondylitis or in good health (not recorded which).

The table lists this clonotype with many counts. V gene TRBV27 combines with J gene TRBJ2-7; D gene unclear. V was trimmed by 5 bases and J by 3 bases, leaving 11 bases between them. CDR1 and CDR2 from the germline V gene are MNHEY and SMNVEV (reference sequence). The CDR3 has 13 residues. The CDR3 coding sequence is TGTGCCAGCAGTCCCCGAGTGAACTACGAGCAGTACGTC. It translates to CASSPRVNYEQYV.

The V call is TRBV7-6, the J call TRBJ2-5; no clear D gene. This CDR3 is 14 amino acids long. V lost 0 bases and J 5 bases, leaving 10 bases between the germline ends. Germline CDR1 is SGHVS and CDR2 is FNYEAQ. The CDR3, as DNA: TGTGCCAGCAGCTTAGCTCCAATTGGGGAGACCCAGTACTTC. Translating gives CASSLAPIGETQYF.

CDR3 region: CSAVPGTSGADEQFF. CDR3 sequence (DNA): TGCAGCGCAGTTCCCGGGACTAGCGGGGCGGATGAGCAGTTCTTC. The V gene is TRBV29-1, the J gene TRBJ2-1; 13 bases fit TRBD2. The CDR3 is 15 amino acids. With 7 bases clipped from V and 8 bases from J, the junction kept 11 bases outside the gene matches. Germline V gene lookup returns CDR1 SQVTM and CDR2 ANQGSEA.

This clonotype appeared many times. The chain combines TRBV6-5 with TRBJ1-1; D is ambiguous. The CDR3 extends over 14 amino acids. Per the germline V gene, CDR1 is MNHEY and CDR2 is SVGAGI. Trimming took off 0 bases at V and 1 base at J, with 6 bases between the two ends. CDR3 sequence: CASSYSNRNTEAFF. CDR3 nucleotides: TGTGCCAGCAGTTACTCAAACAGGAACACTGAAGCTTTCTTT.

With respect to this clonotype: A much larger clone lies a single base off, so this may be a read error. The chain couples TRBV27 to TRBJ1-2; D remains ambiguous. CDR3 size: 16 residues. Germline V CDR1 and CDR2: MNHEY, SMNVEV (reference sequence). The DNA of the CDR3 is TGTACCAGCAGTTTATATGGCCCCTCAACTATAGCTGGCTACACCTTC. Amino acid sequence: CTSSLYGPSTIAGYTF.

This clonotype occurred many times. This chain links TRBV18 with TRBJ1-1, with D uncertain. The CDR3 totals 14 residues. CDR1 and CDR2 from the germline V gene are KGHSH and LQKENI. V lost 2 bases and J 9 bases, leaving 16 bases between the germline ends. Here the CDR3 reads CASSPGVQDGKAFF. CDR3 sequence (DNA): TGTGCCAGCTCACCAGGTGTGCAGGACGGAAAAGCTTTCTTT.

The V and J genes are TRBV24-1 and TRBJ2-1; 8 bases are a match to TRBD2. CDR3 length: 16 residues. The germline CDR1 and CDR2 sequences are KGHDR and SFDVKD. The V and J ends lost 1 base and 2 bases, in that order; junction bases with no gene match: 3. CDR3 loop: CATSDFPGGTYNEQFF. DNA of the CDR3: TGTGCCACCAGTGATTTTCCGGGAGGGACCTACAATGAGCAGTTCTTC.

This clonotype appeared a few times. The genes are TRBV12-3 or TRBV12-4 and TRBJ2-5; 9 bases agree with TRBD1. V was pared by 5 bases and J by 5 bases, with 6 bases of the junction left unmatched. The CDR3 spans 14 residues. DNA for the CDR3: TGTGCCAGCAGTCCGACAGGGGGGGTCGAGACCCAGTACTTC. Translating gives CASSPTGGVETQYF.

This clonotype was detected many times. The chain employs TRBV29-1 and TRBJ1-1; D gene unclear. This CDR3 has 12 amino acids. The ends were cut back, 4 bases at V and 7 bases at J, with 13 bases in the middle. Germline CDR1 SQVTM, CDR2 ANQGSEA. This chain's CDR3 is CSVASARYEAFF. The CDR3 DNA sequence: TGCAGCGTTGCCTCAGCCAGGTATGAAGCTTTCTTT.